One sample yielded the 22 T cell receptor beta chains listed below, sequenced in a study of blood T cell repertoires in COVID-19. Sequenced by immunoSEQ multiplex PCR; TCRdb stores in-frame clones only, minus some. Among about 120,000 clones listed, around 80% were seen once. Material: peripheral blood. These receptors were obtained from a man aged 50-60 years with acute or convalescent COVID-19.

The DNA of the CDR3 is TGTGCCAGCAGTGAAAGGGGCGGCGGGGAGCCCCAGCATTTT. Encoded protein: CASSERGGGEPQHF. This chain uses TRBV6-4 with TRBJ1-5, with a tentative D call TRBD1 (5 bases). With 3 bases removed from V and 8 bases from J, the gap between germline ends came to 14 bases. This CDR3 region has 14 residues. The germline gives CDR1 MRHNA, CDR2 SNTAGT.

V usage is TRBV12-5 and J usage is TRBJ1-1; D not resolved. V was pared by 3 bases and J by 3 bases, with 11 bases between. Germline V lookup: CDR1 LGHNT, CDR2 FRNRAP. The CDR3 runs to 14 residues. CDR3 loop: CASGFGNSDTEAFF. The CDR3 DNA reads TGTGCTAGTGGTTTCGGCAATAGCGACACTGAAGCTTTCTTT.

The chain carries TRBV5-8 and TRBJ2-7, with TRBD1 identical over 7 bases. After removal of 4 bases from V and 2 bases from J, the junction contained 6 bases not matched to a gene. CDR1 and CDR2 from the germline V gene are SGHTS and YDEGEE. The CDR3 has 14 amino acids. The CDR3 nucleotides read TGTGCCAGCAGCCGAGGGGACAGAGCCTACGAGCAGTACTTC. Translated: CASSRGDRAYEQYF. Drawing the rest from reference TRBV5-8 and TRBJ2-7, the complete variable domain is EAGVTQSPTHLIKTRGQQATLRCSPISGHTSVYWYQQALGLGLQFLLWYDEGEERNRGNFPPRFSGRQFPNYSSELNVNALELEDSALYLCASSRGDRAYEQYFGPGTRLTVT.

The CDR3 is CASSQGVGPHEQYF. The CDR3, as DNA: TGTGCCAGCAGCCAAGGTGTGGGGCCCCACGAGCAGTACTTC. The chain employs TRBV3-1 (or the pseudogene TRBV3-2) and TRBJ2-7, with D possibly matching TRBD1 (5 bases). V was pared by 1 base and J by 5 bases, with 12 bases between. This CDR3 has 14 amino acids. CDR1 and CDR2 (germline): LGHDT, YNNKEL (reference sequence).

V is TRBV9 and J is TRBJ2-7; D gene ambiguous. V shed 3 bases and J shed 6 bases, with 13 bases lying between them. Looked up from germline, CDR1 is SGDLS and CDR2 is YYNGEE. The CDR3 sequence is 13 residues long. CDR3 sequence: CASSALDSSEQYF. CDR3 nucleotides: TGTGCCAGCAGCGCCCTAGATAGTAGCGAGCAGTACTTC.

The rearrangement links TRBV20-1 to TRBJ2-3; TRBD2 agrees at 9 bases. J was trimmed by 2 bases and V by 3 bases; bases with no gene match: 6. Germline V gene sequence: CDR1 DFQATT, CDR2 SNEGSKA (reference sequence). The CDR3 length is 15 residues. The CDR3 sequence: CSASRREGLTDTQYF. CDR3 nucleotides: TGCAGTGCTAGTCGGCGGGAGGGTCTCACAGATACGCAGTATTTT.

This clone was seen a handful of times. The gene calls are TRBV7-3 and TRBJ2-1; tentatively, D is TRBD2 (6 bases). Germline CDR1 SGHTA, CDR2 FQGTGA. The CDR3 contains 15 residues. Trimming removed 3 bases at V and 4 bases at J, with 13 bases between. In DNA form, the CDR3 reads TGTGCCAGCAGCTTTGGGAGTAGCGGATACAATGAGCAGTTCTTC. Encoded protein: CASSFGSSGYNEQFF.

The V gene is TRBV5-1, the J gene TRBJ2-7, with 13 bases matching TRBD2. Germline CDR1 is SGHRS and CDR2 is YFSETQ. This CDR3 is 14 amino acids long. V trimming: 4 bases; J trimming: 6 bases; junction bases outside the gene matches: 4. Here the CDR3 DNA reads TGCGCCAGCAGCACCAGACTAGCGGGAGGCGAGCAGTACTTC. Protein sequence: CASSTRLAGGEQYF.

The V call is TRBV27, the J call TRBJ1-5, with 9 nucleotides matching TRBD1. With V trimmed by 7 bases and J by 6 bases, 10 bases remained unmatched. This CDR3 spans 15 amino acids. The germline V gene encodes CDR1 MNHEY and CDR2 SMNVEV (reference sequence). The CDR3 is CASTGRQGEIQPQHF. CDR3 in DNA: TGTGCCAGCACCGGAAGACAGGGGGAGATTCAGCCCCAGCATTTT.

The chain joins TRBV4-2 to TRBJ1-4; 9 bases line up with TRBD1. V lost 4 bases to trimming and J lost 7 bases; unmatched junction nucleotides: 10. This CDR3 is 16 amino acids long. Germline-derived CDR1 and CDR2 are LGHNA and YNFKEQ. CDR3 loop: CASSPSPTGGSEKLFF. The CDR3 nucleotides read TGTGCCAGCAGCCCATCGCCGACAGGGGGTAGTGAAAAACTGTTTTTT.

In this sample, this clone turned up a few times. This chain joins TRBV6-6 and TRBJ2-1, with TRBD2 identical over 13 bases. CDR1 MNHNY and CDR2 SVGAGI come from the germline V gene (reference sequence). The CDR3 spans 15 residues. The J segment lost 7 bases and the V segment lost 6 bases, leaving 6 bases of the junction unmatched. CDR3 nucleotide sequence: TGTGCCAGCAGCCAACTAGCGGGGGGGCATAATGAGCAGTTCTTC. This sequence encodes CASSQLAGGHNEQFF.

The rearrangement joins TRBV5-1 to TRBJ1-5, with D possibly being TRBD1 (6 bases). Germline CDR1 and CDR2: SGHRS and YFSETQ. The germline V and J ends were trimmed by 1 base and 6 bases, with 14 bases remaining between them. This CDR3 comprises 15 residues. CDR3 residues: CASSLKGEIGQPQHF. The CDR3 nucleotides are TGCGCCAGCAGCTTGAAGGGGGAGATCGGTCAGCCCCAGCATTTT. The whole variable domain, remainder taken from reference TRBV5-1 and TRBJ1-5, is KAGVTQTPRYLIKTRGQQVTLSCSPISGHRSVSWYQQTPGQGLQFLFEYFSETQRNKGNFPGRFSGRQFSNSRSEMNVSTLELGDSALYLCASSLKGEIGQPQHFGDGTRLSIL.

The V call is TRBV19, the J call TRBJ1-1; 8 bases are a match to TRBD1. Unmatched junction bases numbered 11, after V lost 10 bases and J lost 4 bases. CDR3 length: 14 residues. Germline CDR1 and CDR2: LNHDA and SQIVND (reference sequence). The CDR3 coding sequence is TGTGCCACCACACAAATACAGGGGGTCACTGAAGCTTTCTTT. Translated: CATTQIQGVTEAFF.

The chain recombines TRBV11-1 with TRBJ2-5; the match to TRBD2 covers 7 bases. Looked up from germline, CDR1 is SGHAT and CDR2 is FQDESV (reference sequence). The CDR3 runs 16 residues. Trimming removed 1 base from V and 4 bases from J; junction bases left unmatched: 9. CDR3 DNA: TGTGCCAGCAGCTTAGACTTGGCGGGGAGGGGAGAGACCCAGTACTTC. Its protein product is CASSLDLAGRGETQYF.

The chain carries TRBV6-5 and TRBJ2-1, with 7 bases lining up with TRBD1. Germline V gene lookup returns CDR1 MNHEY and CDR2 SVGAGI. The CDR3 covers 15 residues. The V segment lost 4 bases and the J segment 6 bases; nucleotides outside the gene matches: 9. CDR3 in amino acids: CASSLTGFTGNEQFF. The CDR3 nucleotides read TGTGCCAGCAGTTTGACAGGGTTTACCGGCAATGAGCAGTTCTTC.

The chain couples TRBV19 to TRBJ2-2; D is undetermined. From germline, CDR1 is LNHDA and CDR2 SQIVND (reference sequence). Trimming removed 5 bases at V and 5 bases at J, with 27 bases between. The length of the CDR3 is 19 residues. CDR3 coding DNA: TGTGCCAGTAGTGCTCTACCGATGTCCGGGTTAGAACGGACCGGGGAGCTGTTTTTT. Residues: CASSALPMSGLERTGELFF.

This clone was recorded only once. The rearrangement links TRBV15 to TRBJ1-5; D perhaps matches TRBD1 (5 bases). CDR3 size: 15 residues. The V end lost 5 bases, the J end lost 5 bases, and 16 bases lay between the germline ends. Germline V lookup: CDR1 LNHNV, CDR2 YYDKDF (reference sequence). In DNA, the CDR3 is TGTGCCACCAGCCGTATTGCTACAGGAGATCAGCCCCAGCATTTT. This translates into CATSRIATGDQPQHF.

This clone was recorded a few times. The chain uses TRBV5-1 and TRBJ1-1; maybe TRBD1 (6 bases). Germline V gene lookup returns CDR1 SGHRS and CDR2 YFSETQ. Trimming pared 4 bases from V and 2 bases from J, leaving 9 bases between. CDR3 size: 13 residues. The CDR3 nucleotides are TGCGCCAGCAGCGTACAGGGAAACACTGAAGCTTTCTTT. This encodes CASSVQGNTEAFF.

V is TRBV10-3 and J is TRBJ2-1; D is uncertain. With 4 bases removed from V and 9 bases from J, the gap between germline ends came to 10 bases. Per the germline V gene, CDR1 is ENHRY and CDR2 is SYGVKD. The CDR3 runs to 12 residues. CDR3 DNA: TGTGCCATCAGTGGACAAGCCCCTGAGCAGTTCTTC. Translation gives CAISGQAPEQFF.

This clone came up once. This sequence joins TRBV9 and TRBJ1-6, with D perhaps matching TRBD1 (6 bases). Germline V gene lookup returns CDR1 SGDLS and CDR2 YYNGEE. V was shortened by 3 bases and J by 7 bases, with 14 bases between the two germline ends. The CDR3 is 15 amino acids. CDR3 coding DNA: TGTGCCAGCAGCGCGCGGGGGCTAGAGAATTCACCCCTCCACTTT. Its translation: CASSARGLENSPLHF.

The V gene is TRBV10-2, the J gene TRBJ1-1, with TRBD1 as a possible D gene (6 bases). Trimming stripped 3 bases from V and 4 bases from J, with 6 bases between. Germline lookup yields CDR1 WSHSY and CDR2 SAAADI. This CDR3 region has 12 residues. CDR3 loop: CASSDRGTEAFF. Here the CDR3 DNA reads TGCGCCAGCAGTGACAGGGGCACTGAAGCTTTCTTT.

The rearrangement joins TRBV6-5 to TRBJ2-7; 9 bases agree with TRBD2. CDR3 length: 15 residues. The junction had 6 bases not matched to a gene; V was cut back by 5 bases and J by 1 base. CDR1 and CDR2 from the germline V gene are MNHEY and SVGAGI. CDR3 in DNA: TGTGCCAGCAGTAGGGCGGGAGGGGAATCCTACGAGCAGTACTTC. It yields the protein CASSRAGGESYEQYF.